The following is a T cell receptor beta chain sequence with its context. This clonotype has more than one count but fewer than ten. Its antigen target is currently unknown. No base-level quality is on record; no much larger clone is a single base apart. This specimen belongs to a study of quantifying T cell responses using KT2 cells (TCRdb year 2017). Regarding the research as a whole: RNA was DNase-treated and reverse transcribed with TCR alpha and beta constant-region primers, mostly using SuperScript III. Under optimum conditions, the efficiency of the T4 ligation step was estimated to be more than 9.5%. To avoid over-amplification, PCR2 was carried out as a SYBR Green qPCR and halted once a predetermined fluorescence threshold was reached. Summary of the overall study and its limitations: A linear scaling of KT2 alpha and beta sequence counts with input KT2 cell number was observed over several orders of magnitude. No side-by-side comparison of the pipeline with other TCR sequencing techniques was included in the study. At very high KT2 spike-in numbers, detection of KT2 sequences reached saturation. KT2 sequences were detected down to the lowest spike-in tested, which was about one KT2 cell per 100,000 PBMC.

CDR1 and CDR2, looked up from the germline V gene, are SGHDT and YYEEEE. Measured from the cysteine to the phenylalanine, the CDR3 is 15 residues long. Of all the DNA, just the CDR3 is kept, 45 bases in frame from base 1. V is shortened by 1 base, J by 6 bases, and the region joining them spans 14 bases. Known numbers of KT2, a T cell clone whose TCR had been sequenced previously, were spiked into unfractionated PBMC to test the sensitivity and accuracy of the pipeline. KT2 cells were mixed with a fixed number of PBMC to create a range of KT2-to-PBMC ratios. The receptor library was made with UMI-ligation and nested PCR. A single-stranded oligonucleotide carrying the Illumina SP2 sequence and a UMI was ligated to the cDNA 3' end using T4 RNA ligase 1. PCR1 was run for about 4 cycles (98 degrees C for 15 s, 69 degrees C for 30 s, 72 degrees C for 40 s), and an equimolar mix of RC1.1 and RC1.2, covering TRBC1 and TRBC2, was used as the beta primer. Starting at PCR2, the TCR alpha and beta chains were handled separately, and sample indices and Illumina adaptors were added. The UMI, placed after an 8-base spacer, consisted of 12 random nucleotides arranged as two hexamers with a spacer between them. The libraries were sequenced on an Illumina MiSeq using v2 2x251 paired-end chemistry, usually with 12 to 13 samples in each run. To boost diversity, each sequencing library was supplemented with PhiX DNA at roughly 4.5-7%. In the authors' own workflow: Raw reads were converted to FASTQ with bcl2fastq and were demultiplexed by dual indices with Demultiplexor. Decombinator assigned V and J genes by tag matching, allowing a single base-pair mismatch. UMIs were used by Collapsinator to correct both sequencing errors and frequency errors caused by PCR heterogeneity. Decombinator identifiers were converted to nucleotide sequence by CDR3Translator, the sequences were translated to amino acids, and CDR3 was extracted using C- and N-terminal motifs. A cluster of KT2 sequences that shared one unique molecular identifier was counted as a single distinct KT2 TCR. TCRdb reprocessing: public reads trimmed at Q25 with fastp, clones called with MiXCR, in-frame beta chains kept. Records with the same CDR3 protein are collapsed into one entry carrying the most frequent genes and DNA. The V and J calls reflect TCRdb's pipeline rather than the authors' work. The sample has approximately 50,000 distinct CDR3 sequences on record, 11% of them singletons. The top ten constitute 8% to 13% of the sample.

This receptor was taken from a human donor. Sequenced: PBMCs spiked with cells of the T cell clone KT2. The receptor chain draws on TRBV5-6 and TRBJ1-5, with the D gene uncertain. The DNA is TGTGCCAGCAGCTTGTCTGGGGTTGGGGTTCAGCCCCAGCATTTT. Translated, this gives CASSLSGVGVQPQHF.